Following are 24 T cell receptor beta chains from one sample sequenced in a study of blood T cells in healthy people across ages. A second about 7 to 12 cycle PCR used barcoded and J-beta primers. TCRdb recomputed calls from the 5' RACE reads with MiXCR, one row per CDR3 protein. The sample lists more than 450,000 distinct CDR3 sequences; about 29% were seen once. Another study also made use of these data, one on T cells of mothers and their children.

The sequencing input was blood. These receptors came from a boy between 2 and 10 years old in good health.

This clonotype has a count of ten or more. The chain links TRBV6-5 to TRBJ2-5; D perhaps matches TRBD1 (5 bases). The CDR3 spans 15 residues. Trimming shortened V by 0 bases and J by 3 bases, and 11 bases separated the two germline ends. Germline loops: CDR1 MNHEY, CDR2 SVGAGI. This chain's CDR3 is CASSYSSIREETQYF. For the CDR3, the DNA is TGTGCCAGCAGTTACTCGAGTATCAGGGAAGAGACCCAGTACTTC.

The chain combines TRBV5-1 with TRBJ2-7; 9 bases agree with TRBD2. There are 16 residues in the CDR3. Germline V gene lookup returns CDR1 SGHRS and CDR2 YFSETQ. The trim removed 0 bases at V and 7 bases at J, leaving 11 bases unmatched. The CDR3 region has the DNA TGCGCCAGCAGCTTGGGCCACACTAGCGGGCAAGCGGAGCAGTACTTC. Its protein is CASSLGHTSGQAEQYF.

This clonotype has a handful of counts. The V and J genes are TRBV3-1 and TRBJ2-6; no reliable D call. Germline assignment: CDR1 LGHDT and CDR2 YNNKEL (reference sequence). This CDR3 has 14 amino acids. Trimming removed 5 bases at V and 4 bases at J, with 9 bases between. This CDR3 reads CASSSGVGANVLTF. The CDR3 nucleotides read TGTGCCAGCAGCTCAGGCGTGGGGGCCAACGTCCTGACTTTC.

V gene TRBV10-2 combines with J gene TRBJ2-5; D is possibly TRBD2 (6 bases). Germline assignment: CDR1 WSHSY and CDR2 SAAADI. The CDR3 covers 11 residues. V was shortened by 6 bases and J by 13 bases, with 15 bases between the two germline ends. The chain's CDR3 is CASSGRGVLYF. The CDR3 nucleotides are TGCGCCAGCAGCGGTCGCGGGGTTTTGTACTTC.

The chain uses TRBV2 and TRBJ1-4; tentative D call: TRBD1 (5 bases). The CDR3 contains 13 residues. Germline loops: CDR1 SNHLY, CDR2 FYNNEI. The V gene lost 4 bases and the J gene lost 15 bases, with 18 bases spanning the gap. The CDR3 is CASSVMTRQRVFF. The CDR3 DNA follows: TGTGCCAGCAGTGTGATGACCCGACAGAGGGTGTTTTTT.

The rearrangement links TRBV12-3 or TRBV12-4 to TRBJ2-5; TRBD1 agrees at 8 bases. V shed 6 bases and J 1 base; nucleotides not matched to a gene: 7. CDR3 size: 15 residues. The CDR3 here is CASSPGQGAQETQYF. In DNA, the CDR3 is TGTGCCAGCAGCCCGGGGCAGGGGGCCCAAGAGACCCAGTACTTC.

The rearrangement uses TRBV12-3 or TRBV12-4 and TRBJ2-5; TRBD1 matches 10 bases. The DNA matches TRBJ2-7 better at its end, which makes the J call doubtful. The CDR3 runs 16 residues. The CDR3 loop reads CASSLAYRDRGHEQYF. The CDR3 nucleotides read TGTGCCAGCAGTTTGGCCTACCGGGACAGGGGACACGAGCAGTACTTC.

This clonotype was counted ten times or more. The chain links TRBV12-3 or TRBV12-4 to TRBJ1-4, with a tentative D call TRBD1 (6 bases). CDR3 size: 13 residues. The V gene lost 6 bases and the J gene lost 8 bases, with 13 bases spanning the gap. The CDR3: CASSPPGVEKLFF. As DNA, the CDR3 is TGTGCCAGCAGCCCCCCAGGGGTAGAAAAACTGTTTTTT.

This clonotype occurred a few times. This sequence joins TRBV30 and TRBJ2-6; no clear D. The V gene lost 0 bases and the J gene lost 5 bases, with 11 bases spanning the gap. This CDR3 contains 15 residues. Germline assignment: CDR1 GTSNPN and CDR2 SVGIG (reference sequence). The CDR3 spells CAWSVGSRWANVLTF. CDR3 DNA sequence: TGTGCCTGGAGTGTTGGTAGTCGCTGGGCCAACGTCCTGACTTTC.

This clonotype was seen a handful of times. The chain employs TRBV20-1 and TRBJ2-5; 11 bases agree with TRBD2. Looked up from germline, CDR1 is DFQATT and CDR2 is SNEGSKA (reference sequence). This CDR3 region has 16 residues. V gave up 4 bases and J gave up 5 bases; unmatched junction bases: 12. The CDR3 is CSAIQTSGDVGETQYF. Written as DNA, the CDR3 is TGCAGTGCTATCCAGACTAGCGGGGATGTGGGGGAGACCCAGTACTTC.

The chain combines TRBV2 with TRBJ2-3; maybe TRBD2 (6 bases). The CDR3 contains 13 residues. Germline CDR1 and CDR2: SNHLY and FYNNEI. V was shortened by 8 bases and J by 7 bases, with 16 bases between the two germline ends. The CDR3 DNA sequence: TGTGCCAGCGCCCTCGGGGGAATGAATACGCAGTATTTT. This gives the protein CASALGGMNTQYF.

This clonotype was seen just once. V is TRBV30 and J is TRBJ1-1; D uncertain. Germline V CDR1 and CDR2: GTSNPN, SVGIG (reference sequence). The CDR3 is 12 residues long. With 3 bases removed from V and 6 bases from J, the gap between germline ends came to 11 bases. The CDR3 reads CAWSTSTSEAFF. The CDR3 coding sequence is TGTGCCTGGAGCACCAGCACCTCTGAAGCTTTCTTT.

In its sample, this clonotype was seen many times. The chain carries TRBV30 and TRBJ2-1; D uncertain. Trimming left V 2 bases short and J 3 bases short, with 11 bases between. Germline CDR1 is GTSNPN and CDR2 is SVGIG (reference sequence). The CDR3 loop spans 14 amino acids. The CDR3 sequence is CAWSPNTDYNEQFF. The CDR3 region has the DNA TGTGCCTGGAGTCCAAACACGGACTACAATGAGCAGTTCTTC.

There are a few counts of this clonotype. This chain uses TRBV5-1 with TRBJ2-1; 9 bases are a match to TRBD2. V trimming: 8 bases; J trimming: 4 bases; junction bases outside the gene matches: 7. The CDR3 extends over 14 amino acids. Germline V gene sequence: CDR1 SGHRS, CDR2 YFSETQ. The CDR3 DNA is TGCGCCAGTAAGATAGGACTAGCGTACAATGAGCAGTTCTTC. It specifies CASKIGLAYNEQFF.

Only a few counts were recorded for this clonotype. The J gene is TRBJ2-4, the V gene TRBV3-1, with 9 bases that match TRBD1. In germline, CDR1 is LGHDT, CDR2 YNNKEL (reference sequence). The CDR3 consists of 18 residues. Trimming took 0 bases from V and 7 from J; bases not matched to a gene: 13. The DNA for the CDR3 is TGTGCCAGCAGCCAAGACTTGGGACAGGGATTAGGTTGGAACATTCAGTACTTC. Translation gives CASSQDLGQGLGWNIQYF.

The V gene is TRBV12-3 or TRBV12-4, the J gene TRBJ2-1, with a weak D call TRBD1 (6 bases). Trimming took 6 bases from V and 8 from J, leaving 23 bases between them. The CDR3 extends over 16 amino acids. The CDR3 region has the DNA TGTGCCAGCAGAATGGGGGCCACGGGATCTGGGGATGAGCAGTTCTTC. Translated: CASRMGATGSGDEQFF.

This clonotype has only a few counts. The CDR3 region is CASRISGSGANVLTF. In DNA form, the CDR3 reads TGTGCCAGCAGAATATCAGGCTCTGGGGCCAACGTCCTGACTTTC. The chain employs TRBV6-5 and TRBJ2-6; unclear D gene. Germline lookup yields CDR1 MNHEY and CDR2 SVGAGI. V was clipped by 6 bases and J by 0 bases, with 9 bases between them. This CDR3 has 15 residues.

This clonotype was counted only a few times. This chain links TRBV4-1 with TRBJ2-3; the D is unclear. Germline-derived CDR1 and CDR2 are MGHRA and YSYEKL. The CDR3 consists of 17 residues. V was shortened by 0 bases and J by 0 bases, with 13 bases between the two germline ends. The CDR3 region is CASSQDAERYSTDTQYF. DNA of the CDR3: TGCGCCAGCAGCCAAGATGCGGAACGGTACAGCACAGATACGCAGTATTTT.

This clonotype was detected only a few times. The chain is built from TRBV6-5 and TRBJ2-7; 7 bases agree with TRBD1. Trimming removed 5 bases from V and 5 bases from J; junction bases left unmatched: 6. CDR3 length: 13 residues. Looked up from germline, CDR1 is MNHEY and CDR2 is SVGAGI. DNA of the CDR3: TGTGCCAGCAGTCCGACAGGGATCAACGAGCAGTACTTC. This sequence encodes CASSPTGINEQYF.

This clonotype appeared many times. The CDR3 coding sequence is TGCGCCAGCAGCTTGACGGGGGTTAATCGGGAGACCCAGTACTTC. This sequence encodes CASSLTGVNRETQYF. This chain connects TRBV5-1 to TRBJ2-5; the D gene is possibly TRBD2 (6 bases). Trimming stripped 1 base from V and 5 bases from J, with 15 bases between. Per germline, CDR1 SGHRS and CDR2 YFSETQ. The CDR3 sequence is 15 residues long.

The CDR3 here is CSACPLDQPKNIQYF. The CDR3 DNA is TGCAGTGCCTGCCCTTTGGATCAGCCCAAAAACATTCAGTACTTC. The chain carries TRBV20-1 and TRBJ2-4; D call uncertain. Germline lookup yields CDR1 DFQATT and CDR2 SNEGSKA (reference sequence). The CDR3 contains 15 residues. V lost 6 bases to trimming and J lost 2 bases, with 17 bases between them.

This clonotype was detected many times. At one end, the junction sequence differs from germline, possibly due to a read error. DNA of the CDR3: TGTGCTAGCAGCTTAGGTCGGCTAGTTCTAAAAGAGACCCAGTACTTC. Its protein product is CASSLGRLVLKETQYF. The chain is built from TRBV7-7 and TRBJ2-5; D remains unclear. Germline-derived CDR1 and CDR2 are SSHAT and FNYEAQ (reference sequence). This CDR3 contains 16 residues.

V is TRBV20-1 and J is TRBJ1-2; D gene uncertain. This CDR3 region has 16 residues. Germline CDR1 reads DFQATT; CDR2 reads SNEGSKA (reference sequence). Trimming removed 0 bases at V and 6 bases at J, with 20 bases between. The CDR3 is CSARDSRSWTDHGYTF. The CDR3 DNA reads TGCAGTGCTAGAGATTCGCGTTCTTGGACTGACCATGGCTACACCTTC.

The chain employs TRBV19 and TRBJ2-1, with TRBD2 identical over 13 bases. Germline V CDR1 and CDR2: LNHDA, SQIVND (reference sequence). CDR3 length equals 15 residues. V was clipped by 3 bases and J by 7 bases; unmatched bases: 3. The CDR3 spells CASSIGTSGANEQFF. In DNA form, the CDR3 reads TGTGCCAGTAGTATTGGGACTAGCGGGGCGAATGAGCAGTTCTTC. The full variable domain, with the rest looked up from reference TRBV19 and TRBJ2-1, is DGGITQSPKYLFRKEGQNVTLSCEQNLNHDAMYWYRQDPGQGLRLIYYSQIVNDFQKGDIAEGYSVSREKKESFPLTVTSAQKNPTAFYLCASSIGTSGANEQFFGPGTRLTVL.